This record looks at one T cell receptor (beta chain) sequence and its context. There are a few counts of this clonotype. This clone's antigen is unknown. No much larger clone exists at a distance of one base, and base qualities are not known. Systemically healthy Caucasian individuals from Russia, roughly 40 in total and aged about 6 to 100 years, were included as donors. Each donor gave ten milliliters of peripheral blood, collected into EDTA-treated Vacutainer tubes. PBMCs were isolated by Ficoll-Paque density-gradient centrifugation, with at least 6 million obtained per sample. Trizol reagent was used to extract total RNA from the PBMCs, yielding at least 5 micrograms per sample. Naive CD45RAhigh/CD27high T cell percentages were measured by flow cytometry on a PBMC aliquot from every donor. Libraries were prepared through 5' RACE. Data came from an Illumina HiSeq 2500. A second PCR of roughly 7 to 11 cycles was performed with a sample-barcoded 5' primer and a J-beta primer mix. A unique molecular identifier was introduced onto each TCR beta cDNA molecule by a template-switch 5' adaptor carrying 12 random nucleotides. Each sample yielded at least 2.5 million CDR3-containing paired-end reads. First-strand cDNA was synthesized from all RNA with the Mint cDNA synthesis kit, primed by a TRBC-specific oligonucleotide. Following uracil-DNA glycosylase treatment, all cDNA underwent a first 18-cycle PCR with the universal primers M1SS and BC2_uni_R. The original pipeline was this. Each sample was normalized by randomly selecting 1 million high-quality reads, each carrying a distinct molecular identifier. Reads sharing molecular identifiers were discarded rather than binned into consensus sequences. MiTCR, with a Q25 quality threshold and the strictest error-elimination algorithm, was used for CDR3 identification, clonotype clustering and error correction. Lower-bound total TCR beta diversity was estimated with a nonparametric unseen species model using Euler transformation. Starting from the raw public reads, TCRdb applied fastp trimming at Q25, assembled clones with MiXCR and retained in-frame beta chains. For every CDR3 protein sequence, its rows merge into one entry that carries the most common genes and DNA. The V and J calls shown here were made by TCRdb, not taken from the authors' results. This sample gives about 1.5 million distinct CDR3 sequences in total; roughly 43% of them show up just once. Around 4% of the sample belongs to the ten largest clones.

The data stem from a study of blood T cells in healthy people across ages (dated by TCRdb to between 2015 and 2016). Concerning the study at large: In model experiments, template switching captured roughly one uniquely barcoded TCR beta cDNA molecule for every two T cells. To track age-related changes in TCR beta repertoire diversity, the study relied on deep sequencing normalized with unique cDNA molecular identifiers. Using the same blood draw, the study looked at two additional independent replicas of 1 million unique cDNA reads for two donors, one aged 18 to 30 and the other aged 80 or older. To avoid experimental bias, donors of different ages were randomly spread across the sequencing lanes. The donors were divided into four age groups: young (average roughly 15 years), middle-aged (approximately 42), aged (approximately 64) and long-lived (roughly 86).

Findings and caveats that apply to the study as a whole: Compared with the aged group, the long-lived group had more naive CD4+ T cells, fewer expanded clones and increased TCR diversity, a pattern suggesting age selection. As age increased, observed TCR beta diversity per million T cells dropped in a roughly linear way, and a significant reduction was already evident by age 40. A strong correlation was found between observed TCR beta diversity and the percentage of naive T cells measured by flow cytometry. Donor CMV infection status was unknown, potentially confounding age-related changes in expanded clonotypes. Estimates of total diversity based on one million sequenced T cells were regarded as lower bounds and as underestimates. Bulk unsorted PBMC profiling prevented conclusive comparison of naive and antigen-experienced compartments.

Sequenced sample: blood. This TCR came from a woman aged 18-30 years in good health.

For the CDR3, the sequence is CASSITSMNEQFF. The DNA reads TGTGCCAGCAGCATCACTAGCATGAATGAGCAGTTCTTC. The V and J genes are TRBV5-5 and TRBJ2-1; the D gene is perhaps TRBD2, from 6 matching bases. A distance of 12 bases separates the germline ends of V and J, which lose 4 bases and 7 bases respectively. Looking up the germline V gene (reference sequence) yields CDR1 SGHKS and CDR2 YYEKEE. Spanning cysteine to phenylalanine, the CDR3 consists of 13 amino acids. The DNA shown is the 39-base CDR3, in frame from base 1.